One and the same sample provided the 22 T cell receptor beta chains below, sequenced in a study of CD8 T cells in Susac syndrome. The authors reverse transcribed about 0.5 to 1 ug RNA with random hexamers. One entry per CDR3 protein, called by TCRdb with MiXCR from the immunoSEQ multiplex PCR reads. The sample shows roughly 250,000 distinct CDR3 sequences, approximately 95% of them seen only once. Sequencing was performed on CD4+ T cells from PBMCs. These receptors came from a human donor with Susac syndrome.

V gene TRBV20-1 combines with J gene TRBJ2-7, with TRBD2 matching 11 bases. In germline, CDR1 is DFQATT, CDR2 SNEGSKA (reference sequence). This CDR3 has 16 amino acids. The trim removed 3 bases at V and 0 bases at J, leaving 7 bases unmatched. As DNA, the CDR3 is TGCAGTGCTAGCCCACCTGGGACTAGCGGCTCCTACGAGCAGTACTTC. This gives the protein CSASPPGTSGSYEQYF.

The chain joins TRBV5-1 to TRBJ2-4; 9 positions match TRBD1. CDR1 and CDR2 from the germline V gene are SGHRS and YFSETQ. This CDR3 region has 14 residues. J lost 8 bases, V lost 6 bases, and 9 bases had no gene match. The CDR3 DNA reads TGCGCCAGCACCTCCGGGACAGGGAGGGACATTCAGTACTTC. Amino acids: CASTSGTGRDIQYF.

This clonotype was seen just once. This chain joins TRBV5-1 and TRBJ1-1; 8 nucleotides match TRBD1. Trimming at V came to 3 bases and at J to 3 bases, leaving 10 bases not matched to a gene. Germline V CDR1 and CDR2: SGHRS, YFSETQ. The CDR3 totals 16 residues. As DNA, the CDR3 is TGCGCCAGCAGCTCGCAGGGGGCCGGGGTGGACACTGAAGCTTTCTTT. Protein: CASSSQGAGVDTEAFF.

CDR3 sequence reads: CASSLEGLNNEQFF. The CDR3 DNA sequence: TGTGCCAGCAGCTTAGAAGGGTTGAACAATGAGCAGTTCTTC. This chain joins TRBV11-2 and TRBJ2-1, with D hard to call. This CDR3 is built from 14 residues. Trimming stripped 0 bases from V and 5 bases from J, with 8 bases between. Germline CDR1 SGHAT, CDR2 FQNNGV.

The rearrangement joins TRBV20-1 to TRBJ1-2; no clear D. Germline lookup yields CDR1 DFQATT and CDR2 SNEGSKA (reference sequence). The ends were cut back, 4 bases at V and 1 base at J, with 4 bases in the middle. The CDR3 consists of 11 residues. The CDR3: CSATDNYGYTF. DNA for the CDR3: TGCAGTGCTACGGATAACTATGGCTACACCTTC.

This clonotype appeared a single time. V gene TRBV30 combines with J gene TRBJ2-3, with D maybe TRBD1 (7 bases). Germline V gene lookup returns CDR1 GTSNPN and CDR2 SVGIG (reference sequence). V lost 3 bases and J lost 6, with 19 bases in between. The length of the CDR3 is 15 residues. CDR3 residues: CAWSDQGGSVDTQYF. The CDR3 coding sequence is TGTGCCTGGAGCGACCAGGGGGGATCGGTGGATACGCAGTATTTT. Combining the CDR3 with reference TRBV30 and TRBJ2-3 gives the whole variable domain SQTIHQWPATLVQPVGSPLSLECTVEGTSNPNLYWYRQAAGRGLQLLFYSVGIGQISSEVPQNLSASRPQDRQFILSSKKLLLSDSGFYLCAWSDQGGSVDTQYFGPGTRLTVL.

The chain links TRBV15 to TRBJ1-1; D gene unclear. CDR1 LNHNV and CDR2 YYDKDF come from the germline V gene (reference sequence). The CDR3 is 17 amino acids. V was trimmed by 0 bases and J by 0 bases, leaving 14 bases between them. CDR3 sequence: CATSRDDTFLLNTEAFF. CDR3 coding DNA: TGTGCCACCAGCAGAGATGACACATTCCTACTGAACACTGAAGCTTTCTTT.

V is TRBV5-1 and J is TRBJ2-6; TRBD2 is a possible D gene (5 bases). CDR3 length equals 16 residues. Germline CDR1 SGHRS, CDR2 YFSETQ. V dropped 4 bases and J dropped 3 bases, with 14 bases sitting between them. The CDR3 protein is CASSTLGVSGANVLTF. CDR3 nucleotide sequence: TGCGCCAGCAGCACCCTCGGGGTTAGTGGGGCCAACGTCCTGACTTTC.

The V call is TRBV20-1, the J call TRBJ2-5; 9 bases align to TRBD2. Trimming took 7 bases from V and 4 from J; bases not matched to a gene: 7. Germline values: CDR1 DFQATT, CDR2 SNEGSKA (reference sequence). The CDR3 is 13 residues long. CDR3 protein: CSVAGDERETQYF. The CDR3 DNA follows: TGCAGTGTAGCGGGAGATGAGCGAGAGACCCAGTACTTC.

The genes are TRBV11-3 and TRBJ2-7, with TRBD1 identical over 9 bases. Germline trimming cut 8 bases from V and 1 base from J; bases unmatched to any gene: 6. The CDR3 length is 14 residues. CDR1 and CDR2 from the germline V gene are SGHNT and YENEEA. CDR3 bases: TGTGCCAGCCAACCGGGACAGGGATCCTACGAGCAGTACTTC. Translating it yields CASQPGQGSYEQYF.

The chain is built from TRBV6-2 or TRBV6-3 and TRBJ1-5; D remains ambiguous. Germline assignment: CDR1 MNHEY and CDR2 SVGEGT. The CDR3 sequence is 12 residues long. Between the trimmed V and J ends, which lost 5 bases and 6 bases, there was a span of 8 bases. The CDR3 reads CASSQAVQPQHF. CDR3 in DNA: TGTGCCAGCAGTCAGGCGGTTCAGCCCCAGCATTTT.

In nucleotides, the CDR3 is TGCAGCGGACTAGCGGGACTTAGCACAGATACGCAGTATTTT. It translates to CSGLAGLSTDTQYF. The chain has TRBV29-1 and TRBJ2-3; 11 bases are shared with TRBD2. CDR3 length equals 14 residues. The germline V gene encodes CDR1 SQVTM and CDR2 ANQGSEA. V lost 7 bases to trimming and J lost 0 bases; unmatched junction nucleotides: 3.

The CDR3 protein is CAWSKGPSSYEQYF. Written as DNA, the CDR3 is TGTGCCTGGAGTAAGGGCCCTAGCTCCTACGAGCAGTACTTC. This chain links TRBV30 with TRBJ2-7; D is unclear. Germline values: CDR1 GTSNPN, CDR2 SVGIG (reference sequence). The CDR3 sequence is 14 residues long. Trimming shortened V by 2 bases and J by 0 bases, and 11 bases separated the two germline ends.

The chain couples TRBV3-1 to TRBJ1-1, with 8 bases identical to TRBD1. J was trimmed by 4 bases and V by 2 bases; bases with no gene match: 9. Germline assignment: CDR1 LGHDT and CDR2 YNNKEL (reference sequence). The CDR3 length is 16 residues. The chain's CDR3 is CASSQTGGSYGTEAFF. The CDR3 nucleotides are TGTGCCAGCAGCCAAACAGGGGGGTCGTACGGCACTGAAGCTTTCTTT.

Details on this clonotype: No conserved phenylalanine or tryptophan ends this CDR3, so it is likely a read error. The chain employs TRBV20-1 and TRBJ2-1; 12 bases agree with TRBD2. The CDR3 sequence is 13 residues long. V trimming: 5 bases; J trimming: 7 bases; junction bases outside the gene matches: 3. From germline, CDR1 is DFQATT and CDR2 SNEGSKA (reference sequence). This chain's CDR3 is CSAAGTSGNEQFC. As DNA, the CDR3 is TGCAGTGCTGCCGGGACTAGCGGGAATGAGCAGTTCTGC.

This clonotype occurred once. The chain recombines TRBV6-5 with TRBJ1-2, with a tentative D call TRBD1 (5 bases). Germline assignment: CDR1 MNHEY and CDR2 SVGAGI. This CDR3 contains 15 residues. Trimming took off 6 bases at V and 4 bases at J, with 18 bases between the two ends. The CDR3 spells CASRLPLGGTYGYTF. CDR3 bases: TGTGCCAGCAGGCTACCCTTGGGGGGGACCTATGGCTACACCTTC.

The V gene is TRBV9, the J gene TRBJ2-1, with 16 nucleotides matching TRBD2. Germline CDR1 reads SGDLS; CDR2 reads YYNGEE. The ends lost 3 bases at V and 6 bases at J; junction bases unmatched: 6. The CDR3 length is 17 residues. The CDR3 is CASSAGLAGGVRNEQFF. The CDR3 coding sequence is TGTGCCAGCAGCGCGGGACTAGCGGGAGGGGTACGCAATGAGCAGTTCTTC.

This sequence joins TRBV29-1 and TRBJ1-2, with 8 positions matching TRBD1. The length of the CDR3 is 12 residues. Germline V lookup: CDR1 SQVTM, CDR2 ANQGSEA. The V segment lost 4 bases and the J segment 12 bases; nucleotides outside the gene matches: 10. CDR3 DNA sequence: TGCAGCGTTGTGGACAGGGCCTGGATAGACACCTTC. This encodes CSVVDRAWIDTF.

V and J are TRBV12-3 or TRBV12-4 and TRBJ2-7, with D hard to call. The CDR3 has 12 residues. V lost 2 bases to trimming and J lost 5 bases, with 7 bases between them. The CDR3: CASSLTVDEQYF. CDR3 coding DNA: TGTGCCAGCAGTTTAACTGTGGACGAGCAGTACTTC.

The J gene is TRBJ2-7, the V gene TRBV18; 7 bases line up with TRBD1. CDR1 is KGHSH and CDR2 is LQKENI in the germline V gene. The length of the CDR3 is 14 residues. Unmatched junction bases numbered 8, after V lost 6 bases and J lost 3 bases. In nucleotides, the CDR3 is TGTGCCAGCTCCACCACAGGGGATCACTACGAGCAGTACTTC. Amino acid sequence: CASSTTGDHYEQYF.

V and J are TRBV10-3 and TRBJ1-2; tentatively, D is TRBD1 (6 bases). Germline loops: CDR1 ENHRY, CDR2 SYGVKD. There are 14 residues in the CDR3. The V end lost 6 bases, the J end lost 2 bases, and 13 bases lay between the germline ends. CDR3 sequence: CAIREKTGNYGYTF. CDR3 sequence (DNA): TGTGCCATCAGGGAAAAGACAGGAAACTATGGCTACACCTTC.

The CDR3 is CASSKGPGNIQYF. DNA of the CDR3: TGTGCCAGCAGCAAGGGCCCGGGGAACATTCAGTACTTC. The chain carries TRBV21-1 and TRBJ2-4; the table's D call, TRBD1, was not checked against the DNA. TRBV21-1 is recorded as a pseudogene. The length of the CDR3 is 13 residues.